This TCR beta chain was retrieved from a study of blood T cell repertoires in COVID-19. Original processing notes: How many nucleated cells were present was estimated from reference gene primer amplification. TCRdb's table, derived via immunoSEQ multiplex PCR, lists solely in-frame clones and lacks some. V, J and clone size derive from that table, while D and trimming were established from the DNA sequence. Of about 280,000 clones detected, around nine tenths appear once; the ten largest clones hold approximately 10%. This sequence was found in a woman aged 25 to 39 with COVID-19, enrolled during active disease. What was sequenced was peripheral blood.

The CDR3 protein is CASSRQGDNSPLHF. The DNA for the CDR3 is TGTGCCAGCAGCCGACAGGGGGATAATTCACCCCTCCACTTT. This chain uses TRBV6-6 with TRBJ1-6; 9 nucleotides align to TRBD1. CDR1 is MNHNY and CDR2 is SVGAGI in the germline V gene (reference sequence). The CDR3 has 14 residues. The V and J ends lost 6 bases and 5 bases, in that order; junction bases with no gene match: 2.